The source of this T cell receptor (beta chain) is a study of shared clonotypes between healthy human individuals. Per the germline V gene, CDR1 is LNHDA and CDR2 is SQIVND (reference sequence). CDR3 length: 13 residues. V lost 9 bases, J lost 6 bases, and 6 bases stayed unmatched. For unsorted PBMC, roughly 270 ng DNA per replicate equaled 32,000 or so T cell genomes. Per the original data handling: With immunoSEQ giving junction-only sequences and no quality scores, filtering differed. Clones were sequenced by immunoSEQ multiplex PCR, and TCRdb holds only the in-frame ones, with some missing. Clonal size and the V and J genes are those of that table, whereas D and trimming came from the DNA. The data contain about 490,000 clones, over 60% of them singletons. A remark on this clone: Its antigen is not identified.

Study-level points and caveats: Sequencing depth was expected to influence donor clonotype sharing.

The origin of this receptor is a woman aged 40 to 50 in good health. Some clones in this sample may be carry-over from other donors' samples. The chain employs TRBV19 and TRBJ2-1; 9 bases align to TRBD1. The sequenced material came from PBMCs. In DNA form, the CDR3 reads TGTGCCAGCCAATTGACAGGGGGCAATGAGCAGTTCTTC. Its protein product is CASQLTGGNEQFF.